This T cell receptor (beta chain) is drawn from a study of healthy donors' naive CD4 and CD8 T cells. Starting from approximately 500 ng of total RNA, TCR libraries were made with linear amplification. TCRdb reprocessed the reads with MiXCR, giving one entry per CDR3 protein. The profile covers around 200,000 distinct CDR3 sequences, with 65% to 80% appearing a single time and more than 2% taken by the ten largest. This CDR3 has 12 amino acids. Germline V gene data show CDR1 as SQVTM and CDR2 as ANQGSEA. The V end was cut by 6 bases, the J end by 5 bases, with 11 bases between. This clonotype was found a few times.

V and J are TRBV29-1 and TRBJ2-1; D not resolved. The TCR originated in a pool of human donors in good health; the sample pools cells from several healthy donors. The specimen was naive CD4+ and CD8+ T cells sorted from blood, pooled from several donors. CDR3 amino acids: CSVKQKHNEQFF. As DNA, the CDR3 is TGCAGCGTCAAACAAAAGCACAATGAGCAGTTCTTC.